The 24 T cell receptor beta chains below come from one sample, sequenced in a study of T cells in Graves' hyperthyroidism and ophthalmopathy. RNA transcripts were the template for amplifying TCR beta CDR3 regions. HTBI primers drove first-round RT-PCR of the TCR CDR3. TCRdb itself ran the multiplex PCR reads through MiXCR, one entry per CDR3 protein. The sample has 270,000 or so distinct CDR3 sequences, 13% to 15% seen once. Sequenced input: blood. The receptor set was obtained from a woman in her forties or fifties with Graves' hyperthyroidism that later progressed to Graves' ophthalmopathy.

Many counts were recorded for this clonotype. This chain uses TRBV11-2 with TRBJ2-1, with no clear D. The CDR3 runs 14 residues. V was clipped by 2 bases and J by 7 bases, with 12 bases between them. Germline lookup yields CDR1 SGHAT and CDR2 FQNNGV. The CDR3 sequence is CASSLTPSLNEQFF. The CDR3 coding sequence is TGTGCCAGCAGCTTAACCCCATCCTTAAATGAGCAGTTCTTC.

There are many counts of this clonotype. This chain connects TRBV3-1 to TRBJ1-2; D not resolved. The CDR3 is 14 residues long. CDR1 is LGHDT, CDR2 YNNKEL, per germline (reference sequence). The V end lost 1 base, the J end lost 3 bases, and 9 bases lay between the germline ends. The CDR3 DNA is TGTGCCAGCAGCCAAGTAGGGAATGACTATGGCTACACCTTC. Its translation is CASSQVGNDYGYTF. Full variable domain (missing parts from reference TRBV3-1 and TRBJ1-2): DTAVSQTPKYLVTQMGNDKSIKCEQNLGHDTMYWYKQDSKKFLKIMFSYNNKELIINETVPNRFSPKSPDKAHLNLHINSLELGDSAVYFCASSQVGNDYGYTFGSGTRLTVV.

Many counts were recorded for this clonotype. V usage is TRBV2 and J usage is TRBJ2-7; 8 bases match TRBD1. J lost 6 bases, V lost 5 bases, and 15 bases had no gene match. Germline V lookup: CDR1 SNHLY, CDR2 FYNNEI. The CDR3 has 16 amino acids. The CDR3 DNA reads as TGTGCCAGCAGTCTTACCACCGGGACAGGAATGGCCGAGCAGTACTTC. Amino acid sequence: CASSLTTGTGMAEQYF. The variable domain in full, with the rest retrieved from reference TRBV2 and TRBJ2-7, is EPEVTQTPSHQVTQMGQEVILRCVPISNHLYFYWYRQILGQKVEFLVSFYNNEISEKSEIFDDQFSVERPDGSNFTLKIRSTKLEDSAMYFCASSLTTGTGMAEQYFGPGTRLTVT.

In this sample, this clonotype turned up many times. The gene calls are TRBV11-2 and TRBJ1-1; 7 positions agree with TRBD1. The V segment lost 6 bases and the J segment 4 bases; nucleotides outside the gene matches: 11. The CDR3 is 15 residues long. Germline lookup yields CDR1 SGHAT and CDR2 FQNNGV. CDR3 region: CASSFTTGSSTEAFF. The DNA for the CDR3 is TGTGCCAGCAGTTTTACGACAGGGAGTAGCACTGAAGCTTTCTTT.

This clonotype was seen ten or more times. The chain employs TRBV7-9 and TRBJ2-7, with D possibly TRBD1 on 6 matching bases. Germline CDR1 SEHNR, CDR2 FQNEAQ (reference sequence). The CDR3 is 15 amino acids. Deletions cut 5 bases from V and 5 bases from J, with 19 bases between. CDR3 sequence: CASSLYSPTGNEQYF. The CDR3 region has the DNA TGTGCCAGCAGCCTTTATTCGCCAACAGGGAACGAGCAGTACTTC.

The table lists this clonotype with many counts. The gene calls are TRBV5-1 and TRBJ2-1; tentatively, D is TRBD1 (6 bases). Trimming left V 5 bases short and J 4 bases short, with 10 bases between. The CDR3 covers 13 residues. CDR1 and CDR2 from the germline V gene are SGHRS and YFSETQ. The CDR3 region is CASRKGGYNEQFF. The CDR3, as DNA: TGCGCCAGCAGAAAAGGGGGTTACAATGAGCAGTTCTTC.

This clonotype has ten or more counts. The gene calls are TRBV9 and TRBJ2-2; D call uncertain. Germline loops: CDR1 SGDLS, CDR2 YYNGEE. The ends were cut back, 0 bases at V and 0 bases at J, with 6 bases in the middle. The CDR3 totals 15 residues. CDR3 coding DNA: TGTGCCAGCAGCGTAGAAGGATCGAACACCGGGGAGCTGTTTTTT. Translated: CASSVEGSNTGELFF. Variable domain in full (rest from reference TRBV9 and TRBJ2-2): DSGVTQTPKHLITATGQRVTLRCSPRSGDLSVYWYQQSLDQGLQFLIQYYNGEERAKGNILERFSAQQFPDLHSELNLSSLELGDSALYFCASSVEGSNTGELFFGEGSRLTVL.

This clonotype was counted a few times. The J gene is TRBJ2-2, the V gene TRBV29-1; D unclear. CDR1 SQVTM and CDR2 ANQGSEA come from the germline V gene. V lost 7 bases, J lost 0 bases, and 6 bases lay in between. This CDR3 comprises 12 residues. As DNA, the CDR3 is TGCAGCGGGCAGGCGAACACCGGGGAGCTGTTTTTT. Translation gives CSGQANTGELFF.

This clonotype was detected many times. V gene TRBV28 combines with J gene TRBJ2-7; D could derive from TRBD1 or TRBD2 (5 bases each). Germline assignment: CDR1 MDHEN and CDR2 SYDVKM. V lost 2 bases and J 3 bases, leaving 17 bases between the germline ends. The CDR3 sequence is 16 residues long. The CDR3 region is CASSLGGVRGDYEQYF. The CDR3 DNA reads TGTGCCAGCAGTTTAGGGGGAGTAAGGGGCGACTACGAGCAGTACTTC.

On this clonotype itself: This may come from a read error, since a much larger clone is one base off. The chain recombines TRBV5-1 with TRBJ1-1; TRBD1 is a possible D gene (5 bases). Between the trimmed V and J ends, which lost 7 bases and 2 bases, there was a span of 18 bases. Per germline, CDR1 SGHRS and CDR2 YFSETQ. The CDR3 loop spans 15 amino acids. The CDR3 DNA follows: TGCGCCAGCGGTCCCGTGGGGGGAGTTAACACTGAAGCTTTCTTT. Translating it yields CASGPVGGVNTEAFF.

A note on this clonotype: One base away lies a much larger clone, so this may be a sequencing read error. This chain joins TRBV2 and TRBJ2-5, with D uncertain. The CDR3 totals 13 residues. Germline CDR1 is SNHLY and CDR2 is FYNNEI. V lost 7 bases and J 7 bases, leaving 16 bases between the germline ends. The CDR3 sequence: CASIPSGPWTQYF. The CDR3 coding sequence is TGTGCCAGCATTCCCTCGGGCCCCTGGACCCAGTACTTC.

This clonotype was counted only a few times. The V and J genes are TRBV19 and TRBJ2-1; D is uncertain. This CDR3 comprises 13 residues. The ends were cut back, 5 bases at V and 8 bases at J, with 13 bases in the middle. The germline CDR1 and CDR2 sequences are LNHDA and SQIVND (reference sequence). Here the CDR3 reads CASSAPEIHEQFF. CDR3 coding DNA: TGTGCCAGTAGTGCACCCGAGATACATGAGCAGTTCTTC.

At least ten counts were recorded for this clonotype. This chain links TRBV6-1 with TRBJ1-2; TRBD1 aligns across 8 bases. The CDR3 is 15 amino acids. The germline gives CDR1 MNHNS, CDR2 SASEGT. V lost 5 bases to trimming and J lost 3 bases; unmatched junction nucleotides: 8. The CDR3 nucleotides read TGTGCCAGCAGTACTCGACAGGGGCGGGACTATGGCTACACCTTC. It translates to CASSTRQGRDYGYTF.

The CDR3 here is CSASPLGAGGVADTQYF. The DNA for the CDR3 is TGCAGTGCTAGCCCTCTAGGAGCGGGAGGGGTCGCAGATACGCAGTATTTT. The genes are TRBV20-1 and TRBJ2-3, with 10 positions matching TRBD2. Germline-derived CDR1 and CDR2 are DFQATT and SNEGSKA (reference sequence). CDR3 length equals 17 residues. The junction had 13 bases not matched to a gene; V was cut back by 3 bases and J by 4 bases.

This clonotype was observed a few times. The chain has TRBV6-1 and TRBJ2-2, with TRBD1 identical over 8 bases. The CDR3 sequence is 16 residues long. V lost 8 bases to trimming and J lost 7 bases; unmatched junction nucleotides: 15. From germline, CDR1 is MNHNS and CDR2 SASEGT. The CDR3 nucleotides read TGTGCCAGCGCCCCCGAGCAGGGGGCGATTGGCGGGGAGCTGTTTTTT. Protein sequence: CASAPEQGAIGGELFF.

The chain is built from TRBV20-1 and TRBJ2-3, with TRBD2 matching over 11 bases. V lost 4 bases and J lost 5; bases outside the gene matches: 11. The CDR3 length is 16 residues. Looked up from germline, CDR1 is DFQATT and CDR2 is SNEGSKA (reference sequence). The CDR3 region is CSAMGLTSGIKDTQYF. The CDR3 bases are TGCAGTGCTATGGGTTTGACTAGCGGGATAAAAGATACGCAGTATTTT.

At least ten counts were recorded for this clonotype. V gene TRBV28 combines with J gene TRBJ1-1; no firm D call. Trimming shortened V by 7 bases and J by 0 bases, and 6 bases separated the two germline ends. Germline values: CDR1 MDHEN, CDR2 SYDVKM. The CDR3 runs 12 residues. As DNA, the CDR3 is TGTGCCAGCACTTACCTGAACACTGAAGCTTTCTTT. It codes for CASTYLNTEAFF.

This clonotype was seen repeatedly, ten times or more. This CDR3 reads CASSEGTAYEQYF. DNA of the CDR3: TGTGCCAGCAGTGAAGGGACAGCCTACGAGCAGTACTTC. The chain has TRBV2 and TRBJ2-7; TRBD1 might be the D (6 bases). Germline loops: CDR1 SNHLY, CDR2 FYNNEI. V lost 1 base to trimming and J lost 2 bases, with 6 bases between them. This CDR3 contains 13 residues.

As for this clonotype: This may arise from a read error, as a much more abundant clone is one base away. This chain uses TRBV3-1 with TRBJ2-4; D remains ambiguous. Germline V gene sequence: CDR1 LGHDT, CDR2 YNNKEL (reference sequence). The CDR3 is made up of 15 amino acids. V was pared by 0 bases and J by 6 bases, with 12 bases between. DNA of the CDR3: TGTGCCAGCAGCCAAGACCCGCCCTCCTCAAACATTCAGTACTTC. Translated, it gives CASSQDPPSSNIQYF.

This clonotype was found many times. V and J are TRBV29-1 and TRBJ2-5, with D possibly being TRBD1 (5 bases). Trimming removed 6 bases from V and 5 bases from J, with 16 bases in between. The CDR3 loop spans 13 amino acids. In germline, CDR1 is SQVTM, CDR2 ANQGSEA. CDR3 sequence (DNA): TGCAGCGTGCAGGTGCAGGGTTTTGAGACCCAGTACTTC. Residues: CSVQVQGFETQYF.

This clonotype occurred many times. V gene TRBV6-1 combines with J gene TRBJ2-3; tentatively, D is TRBD1 or TRBD2 (5 bases each). The CDR3 is 15 residues long. CDR1 and CDR2 from the germline V gene are MNHNS and SASEGT. The V and J ends lost 8 bases and 6 bases respectively, with 21 bases between them. The CDR3 sequence is CASGIGPGPRDTQYF. CDR3 in DNA: TGTGCCAGCGGAATAGGGCCGGGGCCGAGGGATACGCAGTATTTT.

A few counts support this clonotype. The chain uses TRBV27 and TRBJ1-4; the D gene is possibly TRBD1 (5 bases). Trimming left V 6 bases short and J 6 bases short, with 17 bases between. The CDR3 is made up of 15 amino acids. Germline CDR1 MNHEY, CDR2 SMNVEV (reference sequence). CDR3 loop: CASSPPGGVDEKLFF. The CDR3 nucleotides read TGTGCCAGCAGCCCCCCGGGGGGGGTGGATGAAAAACTGTTTTTT.

A single count supports this clonotype. The genes are TRBV3-1 and TRBJ2-7; 15 nucleotides align to TRBD2. CDR3 length equals 16 residues. Germline CDR1 reads LGHDT; CDR2 reads YNNKEL (reference sequence). V lost 1 base to trimming and J lost 5 bases; unmatched junction nucleotides: 3. The DNA for the CDR3 is TGTGCCAGCAGCCAAGGGACTAGCGGGAGGGCCCACGAGCAGTACTTC. Its protein product is CASSQGTSGRAHEQYF.

This clonotype was picked up a small number of times. This chain connects TRBV27 to TRBJ2-1; 9 bases align to TRBD2. CDR1 and CDR2 from the germline V gene are MNHEY and SMNVEV (reference sequence). The CDR3 is 15 amino acids. V lost 2 bases to trimming and J lost 9 bases; unmatched junction nucleotides: 8. This CDR3 is CASSLRASGIGEQFF. Here the CDR3 DNA reads TGTGCCAGCAGTTTAAGGGCTAGCGGGATTGGTGAGCAGTTCTTC.